This TCR beta chain was captured by sequencing in a study of T-cell reconstitution after alpha-beta-depleted transplantation in children. The authors prepared the TCRbeta library with unique molecular identifiers. TCRdb reanalysed the PCR reads using MiXCR and keeps one entry per CDR3 protein. Among more than 500,000 distinct CDR3 sequences listed, approximately 10% were seen once. The study's findings and limits: Surviving recipient T cells and thymic progenitors underlay high day-60 TCRbeta diversity in some patients. T-cell counts and diversity at one year following transplant were attributed mainly to newly produced T cells. Roughly two months post-transplant, alpha-beta T cells reportedly originated from several hundred graft clones that had expanded.

The V gene's germline CDR1 is DFQATT and CDR2 SNEGSKA (reference sequence). With 1 base clipped from V and 1 base from J, the junction kept 5 bases outside the gene matches. This CDR3 spans 15 amino acids. About this clonotype: Its target is not known.

The V and J genes are TRBV20-1 and TRBJ1-1; TRBD1 agrees at 8 bases. The sequence was collected from a female patient under 10 years old who had a stem cell transplant for aplastic anemia, so the T cells may come from the graft donor. The specimen comprised PBMCs, mostly from graft donor cells, sampled 180 days after TCRalphabeta/CD19-depleted stem cell transplant. The CDR3 sequence: CSARVRTGTNTEAFF. The CDR3 coding sequence is TGCAGTGCTAGAGTCAGGACAGGGACGAACACTGAAGCTTTCTTT.